This T cell receptor beta chain comes out of a study of cytomegalovirus exposure and HLA in healthy donors. Study results and caveats: Data from an earlier analysis indicated that most TCR beta V segments were productive either about 87% or about 30% of the time. Sequences of the TCR beta chain were said to predict the HLA-A and HLA-B alleles of most subjects accurately.

After removal of 5 bases from V and 7 bases from J, the junction contained 9 bases not matched to a gene. CDR1 SEHNR and CDR2 FQNEAQ come from the germline V gene (reference sequence). This CDR3 contains 14 residues. PCR primers comprised 60 Vbeta and 13 Jbeta primers. This table comes from immunoSEQ multiplex PCR, and its TCRdb copy is limited to in-frame clones, with some not included. The top ten hold approximately 3% of the sample, which has more than 70,000 clones, roughly 80% seen once. Notes on this clone: The antigen remains undetermined.

Healthy bone marrow donors supplied every sample. Sample: PBMCs. The source of this sequence is a man aged 40-49 years in good health and CMV-seronegative. The chain carries TRBV7-9 and TRBJ2-5, with 8 bases lining up with TRBD2. The CDR3 DNA reads TGTGCCAGCAGCACAACTAGCGGCCCAGGGACCCAGTACTTC. Translating it yields CASSTTSGPGTQYF.